This TCR beta chain was identified during a study of Graves' ophthalmopathy and Graves' hyperthyroidism. Study-wide findings and caveats: The majority of expanded thyroid clonotypes above 0.001 frequency also occurred in blood. Forecasting of ophthalmopathy progression by the model achieved around 71% sensitivity and around 77% specificity.

This clonotype was counted many times. Its specificity is unknown. Amplification targeted the TCR beta CDR3 regions, with RNA transcripts as the source material. Second-round multiplex PCR came after first-round RT-PCR with HTBI primers. TCRdb reprocessed the multiplex PCR reads with MiXCR, giving one entry per CDR3 protein. The sample has under 400,000 distinct CDR3 sequences; 15% to 20% are singletons. The germline CDR1 and CDR2 sequences are SGHAT and FQNNGV. Trimming removed 2 bases from V and 5 bases from J; junction bases left unmatched: 6. CDR3 length: 15 amino acids. Isolation of PBMCs was performed using 9 to 10 ml of fresh peripheral blood.

Sequencing input: peripheral blood. This rearrangement joins TRBV11-2 to TRBJ2-7; 10 bases are a match to TRBD2. This receptor was taken from an adult man with Graves' ophthalmopathy. The CDR3 protein is CASSLLAGARNEQYF. CDR3 in DNA: TGTGCCAGCAGCTTACTAGCGGGAGCAAGGAACGAGCAGTACTTC.